The 17 T cell receptor beta chains below all came from one sample that was sequenced in a study of T cell responses to AZD1222 COVID-19 vaccine. Data came from immunoSEQ multiplex PCR; TCRdb stores just in-frame clones and leaves some out. The sample lists approximately 85,000 clones, 70% to 90% occurring once. Sequences were derived from peripheral blood, sampled on day 0 of AZD1222 vaccination. Receptors were obtained from an adult in good health.

The J gene is TRBJ1-1, the V gene TRBV28; weak D call: TRBD1 (6 bases). The V gene lost 2 bases and the J gene lost 6 bases, with 19 bases spanning the gap. CDR3 length: 16 amino acids. The germline CDR1 and CDR2 sequences are MDHEN and SYDVKM. The CDR3 is CASSLRFPGHRPEAFF. CDR3 DNA sequence: TGTGCCAGCAGTTTACGGTTCCCGGGACACCGTCCTGAAGCTTTCTTT.

The V and J genes are TRBV6-2 or TRBV6-3 and TRBJ2-7, with 9 positions matching TRBD2. The CDR3 has 17 amino acids. Germline trimming cut 4 bases from V and 0 bases from J; bases unmatched to any gene: 10. From germline, CDR1 is MNHEY and CDR2 SVGEGT. The CDR3 region has the DNA TGTGCCAGCAGTTCCGACCGTCGACTAGCGGCCTCCTACGAGCAGTACTTC. Protein: CASSSDRRLAASYEQYF.

The gene calls are TRBV14 and TRBJ2-1; unclear D gene. Germline V gene data show CDR1 as SGHDN and CDR2 as FVKESK. CDR3 length: 15 amino acids. The V end was cut by 3 bases, the J end by 2 bases, with 11 bases between. The CDR3 DNA follows: TGTGCCAGCAGCCAGCCAGGTGAACCCTACAATGAGCAGTTCTTC. Residues: CASSQPGEPYNEQFF.

CDR3 sequence (DNA): TGTGCCAGCAGCCAACCTAGCGGGGGGGCCGTGACCCAGTACTTC. Translation gives CASSQPSGGAVTQYF. V is TRBV3-1 (or the pseudogene TRBV3-2) and J is TRBJ2-5; 12 bases map to TRBD2. Germline CDR1 reads LGHDT; CDR2 reads YNNKEL (reference sequence). V shed 2 bases, J shed 7 bases, and the junction held 5 bases outside the gene matches. This CDR3 comprises 15 residues.

This chain connects TRBV2 to TRBJ1-4; D not resolved. Germline CDR1 SNHLY, CDR2 FYNNEI. The CDR3 has 16 residues. V lost 1 base and J 0 bases, leaving 9 bases between the germline ends. The CDR3 coding sequence is TGTGCCAGCAGTGAAGTCTCGGCGGCAACTAATGAAAAACTGTTTTTT. Residues: CASSEVSAATNEKLFF.

This rearrangement joins TRBV18 to TRBJ1-1; 9 bases agree with TRBD1. The CDR3 spans 15 residues. Trimming took 3 bases from V and 1 from J; bases not matched to a gene: 3. Germline CDR1 reads KGHSH; CDR2 reads LQKENI. DNA of the CDR3: TGTGCCAGCTCACCCCAGGGACAGGGGAACACTGAAGCTTTCTTT. Residues: CASSPQGQGNTEAFF.

The chain combines TRBV19 with TRBJ2-1; 7 positions match TRBD2. Germline values: CDR1 LNHDA, CDR2 SQIVND (reference sequence). The CDR3 runs 14 residues. J lost 6 bases, V lost 1 base, and 3 bases had no gene match. DNA of the CDR3: TGTGCCAGTAGTATAGGCGGGAGTGTCAATGAGCAGTTCTTC. Its translation: CASSIGGSVNEQFF.

The chain links TRBV9 to TRBJ2-7; perhaps TRBD2 as D (6 bases). Looked up from germline, CDR1 is SGDLS and CDR2 is YYNGEE. V dropped 5 bases and J dropped 1 base, with 10 bases sitting between them. The CDR3 contains 13 residues. The CDR3 region is CASSAAGSYEQYF. The CDR3, as DNA: TGTGCCAGCAGTGCCGCGGGATCCTACGAGCAGTACTTC.

The V call is TRBV7-9, the J call TRBJ2-2; D unclear. The ends were cut back, 1 base at V and 2 bases at J, with 5 bases in the middle. CDR3 length equals 14 residues. CDR1 and CDR2 (germline): SEHNR, FQNEAQ (reference sequence). CDR3 DNA: TGTGCCAGCAGCTTAGAAGTTAACACCGGGGAGCTGTTTTTT. Translation gives CASSLEVNTGELFF.

The rearrangement joins TRBV24-1 to TRBJ1-2; tentatively, D is TRBD1 (6 bases). V dropped 3 bases and J dropped 6 bases, with 13 bases sitting between them. The germline V gene encodes CDR1 KGHDR and CDR2 SFDVKD. The CDR3 covers 14 residues. CDR3 protein: CATSDHDRFHGYTF. CDR3 DNA: TGTGCCACCAGTGATCACGACAGGTTCCATGGCTACACCTTC.

The chain links TRBV10-3 to TRBJ1-5; TRBD1 aligns across 11 bases. The CDR3 length is 12 residues. Germline loops: CDR1 ENHRY, CDR2 SYGVKD. V was pared by 11 bases and J by 5 bases, with 2 bases of the junction left unmatched. The CDR3 region is CASGQGDQPQHF. The CDR3 nucleotides are TGTGCCTCGGGACAGGGGGATCAGCCCCAGCATTTT.

This chain joins TRBV7-2 and TRBJ2-7; the match to TRBD2 covers 9 bases. The CDR3 sequence is 15 residues long. The germline V gene encodes CDR1 SGHTA and CDR2 FQGNSA. V gave up 4 bases and J gave up 6 bases; unmatched junction bases: 10. The CDR3 DNA sequence: TGTGCCAGCAGCTCCTCTAGCGGGAATAGTCCCGAGCAGTACTTC. It translates to CASSSSSGNSPEQYF.

This chain joins TRBV18 and TRBJ1-5; TRBD1 matches at 12 bases. CDR1 and CDR2 (germline): KGHSH, LQKENI. There are 16 residues in the CDR3. The V segment lost 4 bases and the J segment 5 bases; nucleotides outside the gene matches: 6. In DNA, the CDR3 is TGTGCCAGCTCACTAACCGGGACAGGGGGCTATCAGCCCCAGCATTTT. Its protein is CASSLTGTGGYQPQHF.

V usage is TRBV6-5 and J usage is TRBJ2-7; weak D call: TRBD1 (5 bases). Trimming took 2 bases from V and 5 from J, leaving 16 bases between them. CDR1 MNHEY and CDR2 SVGAGI come from the germline V gene. The CDR3 has 15 amino acids. CDR3 coding DNA: TGTGCCAGCAGTTACCAACGGCAGGGTTTTCACGAGCAGTACTTC. Its translation: CASSYQRQGFHEQYF.

The sample holds one count of this clone. The V and J genes are TRBV5-1 and TRBJ1-1; D call uncertain. Trimming removed 0 bases from V and 1 base from J, with 7 bases in between. Germline V gives CDR1 SGHRS, CDR2 YFSETQ. CDR3 length: 14 amino acids. CDR3 nucleotides: TGCGCCAGCAGCTTGGGTCAGCCGAACACTGAAGCTTTCTTT. This gives the protein CASSLGQPNTEAFF.

The chain carries TRBV4-2 and TRBJ2-3; 7 nucleotides align to TRBD2. Per the germline V gene, CDR1 is LGHNA and CDR2 is YNFKEQ. V was clipped by 1 base and J by 0 bases; unmatched bases: 7. The CDR3 loop spans 17 amino acids. The CDR3 sequence is CASSQGNGRTSTDTQYF. The DNA of the CDR3 is TGTGCCAGCAGCCAAGGAAACGGGAGGACTAGCACAGATACGCAGTATTTT.

This clone has just one count. The chain uses TRBV10-1 and TRBJ1-5; D gene unclear. V lost 0 bases and J lost 3, with 6 bases in between. This CDR3 has 14 amino acids. Looked up from germline, CDR1 is WNHNN and CDR2 is SYGVQD (reference sequence). Here the CDR3 reads CASSESGNNQPQHF. CDR3 bases: TGCGCCAGCAGTGAGTCGGGGAACAATCAGCCCCAGCATTTT.